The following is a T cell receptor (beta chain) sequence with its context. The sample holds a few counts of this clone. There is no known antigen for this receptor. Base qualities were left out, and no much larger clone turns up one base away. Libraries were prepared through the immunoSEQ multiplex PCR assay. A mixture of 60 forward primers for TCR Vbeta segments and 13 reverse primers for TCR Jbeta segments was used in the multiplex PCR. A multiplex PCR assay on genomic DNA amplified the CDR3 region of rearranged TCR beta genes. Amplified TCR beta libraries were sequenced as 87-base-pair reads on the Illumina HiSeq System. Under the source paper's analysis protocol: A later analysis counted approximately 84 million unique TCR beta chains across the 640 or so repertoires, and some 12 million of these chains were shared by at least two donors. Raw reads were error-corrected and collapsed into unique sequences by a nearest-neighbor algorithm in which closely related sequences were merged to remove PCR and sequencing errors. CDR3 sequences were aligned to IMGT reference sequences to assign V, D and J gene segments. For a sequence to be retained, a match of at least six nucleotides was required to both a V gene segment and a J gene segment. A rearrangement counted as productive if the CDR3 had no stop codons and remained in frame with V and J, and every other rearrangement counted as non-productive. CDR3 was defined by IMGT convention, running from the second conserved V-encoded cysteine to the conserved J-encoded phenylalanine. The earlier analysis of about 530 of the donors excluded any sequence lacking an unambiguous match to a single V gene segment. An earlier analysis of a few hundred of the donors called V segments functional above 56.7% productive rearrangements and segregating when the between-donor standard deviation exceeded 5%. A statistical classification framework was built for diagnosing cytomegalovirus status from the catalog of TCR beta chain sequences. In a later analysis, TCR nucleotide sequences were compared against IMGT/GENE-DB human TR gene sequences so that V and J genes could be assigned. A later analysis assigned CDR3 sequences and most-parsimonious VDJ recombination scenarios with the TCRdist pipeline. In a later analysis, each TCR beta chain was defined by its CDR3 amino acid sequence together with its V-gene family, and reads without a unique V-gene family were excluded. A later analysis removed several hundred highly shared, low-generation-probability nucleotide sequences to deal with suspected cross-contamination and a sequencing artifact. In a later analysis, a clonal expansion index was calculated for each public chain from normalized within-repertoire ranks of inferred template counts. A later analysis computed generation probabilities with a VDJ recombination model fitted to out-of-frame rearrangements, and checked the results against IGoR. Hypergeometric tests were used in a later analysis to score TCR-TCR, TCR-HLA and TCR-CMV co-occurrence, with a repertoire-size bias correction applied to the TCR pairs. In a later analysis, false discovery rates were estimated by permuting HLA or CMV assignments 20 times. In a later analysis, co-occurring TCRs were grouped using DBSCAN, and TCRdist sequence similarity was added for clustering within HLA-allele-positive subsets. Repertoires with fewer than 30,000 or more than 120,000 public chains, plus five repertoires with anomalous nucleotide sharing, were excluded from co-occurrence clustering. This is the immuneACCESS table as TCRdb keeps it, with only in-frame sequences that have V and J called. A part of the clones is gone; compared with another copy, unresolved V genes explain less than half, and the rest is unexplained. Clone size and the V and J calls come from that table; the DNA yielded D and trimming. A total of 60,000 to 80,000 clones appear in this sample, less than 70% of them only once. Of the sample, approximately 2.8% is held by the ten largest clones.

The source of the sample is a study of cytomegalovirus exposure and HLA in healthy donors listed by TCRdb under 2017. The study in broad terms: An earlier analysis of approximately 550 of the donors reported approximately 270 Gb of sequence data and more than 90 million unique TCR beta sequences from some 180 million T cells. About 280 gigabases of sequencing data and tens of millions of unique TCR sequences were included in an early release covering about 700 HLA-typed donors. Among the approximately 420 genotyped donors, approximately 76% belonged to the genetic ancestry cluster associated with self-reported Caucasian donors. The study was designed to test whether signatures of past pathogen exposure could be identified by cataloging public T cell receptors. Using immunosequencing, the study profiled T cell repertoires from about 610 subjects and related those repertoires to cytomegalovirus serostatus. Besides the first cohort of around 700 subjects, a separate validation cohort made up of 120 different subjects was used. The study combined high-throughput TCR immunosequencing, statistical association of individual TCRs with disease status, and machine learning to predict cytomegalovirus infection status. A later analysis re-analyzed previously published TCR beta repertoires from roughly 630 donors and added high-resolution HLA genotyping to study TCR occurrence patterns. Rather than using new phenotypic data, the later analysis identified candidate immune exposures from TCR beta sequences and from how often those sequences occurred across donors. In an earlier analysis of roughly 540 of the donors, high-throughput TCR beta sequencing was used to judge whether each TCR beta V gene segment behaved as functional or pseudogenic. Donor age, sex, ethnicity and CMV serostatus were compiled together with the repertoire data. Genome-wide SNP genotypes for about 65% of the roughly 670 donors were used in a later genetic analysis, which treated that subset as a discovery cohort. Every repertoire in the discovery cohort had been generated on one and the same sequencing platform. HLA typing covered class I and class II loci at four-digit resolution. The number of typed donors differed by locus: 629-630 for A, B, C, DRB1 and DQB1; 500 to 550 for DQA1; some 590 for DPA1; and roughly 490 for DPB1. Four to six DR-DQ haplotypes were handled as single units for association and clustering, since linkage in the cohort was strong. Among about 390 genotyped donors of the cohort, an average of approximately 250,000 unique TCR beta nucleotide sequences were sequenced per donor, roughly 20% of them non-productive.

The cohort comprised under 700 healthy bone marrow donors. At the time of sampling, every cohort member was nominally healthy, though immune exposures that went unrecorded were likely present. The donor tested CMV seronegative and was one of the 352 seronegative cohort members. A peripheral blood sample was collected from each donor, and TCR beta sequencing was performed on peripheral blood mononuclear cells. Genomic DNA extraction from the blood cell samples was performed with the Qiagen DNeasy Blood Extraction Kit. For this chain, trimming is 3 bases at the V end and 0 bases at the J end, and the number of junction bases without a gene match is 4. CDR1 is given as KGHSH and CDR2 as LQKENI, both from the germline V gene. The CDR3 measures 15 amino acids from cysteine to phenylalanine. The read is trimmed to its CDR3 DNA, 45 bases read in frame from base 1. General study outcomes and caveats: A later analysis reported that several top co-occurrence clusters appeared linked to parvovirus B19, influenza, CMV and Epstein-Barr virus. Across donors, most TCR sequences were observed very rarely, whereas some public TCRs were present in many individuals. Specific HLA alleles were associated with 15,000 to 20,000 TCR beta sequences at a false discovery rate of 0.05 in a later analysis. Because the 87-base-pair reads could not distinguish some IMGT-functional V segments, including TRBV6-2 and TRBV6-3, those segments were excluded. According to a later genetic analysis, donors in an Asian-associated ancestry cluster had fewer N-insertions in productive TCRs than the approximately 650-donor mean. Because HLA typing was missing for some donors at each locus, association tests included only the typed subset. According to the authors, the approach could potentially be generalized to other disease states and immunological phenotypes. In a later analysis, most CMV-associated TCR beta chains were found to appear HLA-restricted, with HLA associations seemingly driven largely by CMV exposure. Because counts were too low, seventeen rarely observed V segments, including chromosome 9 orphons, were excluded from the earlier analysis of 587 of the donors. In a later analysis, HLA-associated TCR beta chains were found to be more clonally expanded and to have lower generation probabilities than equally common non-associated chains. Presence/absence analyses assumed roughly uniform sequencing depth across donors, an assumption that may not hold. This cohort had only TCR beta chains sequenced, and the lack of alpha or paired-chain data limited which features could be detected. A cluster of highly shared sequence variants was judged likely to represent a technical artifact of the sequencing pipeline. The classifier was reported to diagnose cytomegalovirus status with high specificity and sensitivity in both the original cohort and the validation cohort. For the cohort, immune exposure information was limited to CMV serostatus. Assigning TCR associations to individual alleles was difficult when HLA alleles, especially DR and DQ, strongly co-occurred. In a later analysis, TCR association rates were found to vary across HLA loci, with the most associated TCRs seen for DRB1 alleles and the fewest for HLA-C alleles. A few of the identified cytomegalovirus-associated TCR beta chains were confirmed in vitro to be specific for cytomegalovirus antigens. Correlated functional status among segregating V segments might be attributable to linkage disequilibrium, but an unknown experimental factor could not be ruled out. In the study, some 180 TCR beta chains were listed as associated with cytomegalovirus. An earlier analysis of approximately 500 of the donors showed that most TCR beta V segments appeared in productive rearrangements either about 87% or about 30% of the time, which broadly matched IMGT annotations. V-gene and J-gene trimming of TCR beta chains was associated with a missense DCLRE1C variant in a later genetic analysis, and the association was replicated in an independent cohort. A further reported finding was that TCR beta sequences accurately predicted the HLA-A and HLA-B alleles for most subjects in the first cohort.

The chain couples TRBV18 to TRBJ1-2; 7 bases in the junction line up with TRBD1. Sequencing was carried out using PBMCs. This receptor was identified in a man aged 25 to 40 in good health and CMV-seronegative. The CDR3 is CASSPRDSSNYGYTF. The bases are TGTGCCAGCTCACCCCGGGACAGCTCTAACTATGGCTACACCTTC.